The clone carrying this TCR beta chain was detected only a few times. Antigen specificity is unknown. The sample is drawn from a study of cytomegalovirus exposure and HLA in healthy donors. Findings and caveats of the study: As a later analysis revealed, most CMV-associated TCR beta chains appeared HLA-restricted. Cytomegalovirus status was reportedly diagnosed by the classifier with high specificity and sensitivity.

V lost 4 bases and J 6 bases, leaving 19 bases between the germline ends. Germline CDR1 and CDR2: SGHRS and YFSETQ. There are 15 residues in the CDR3. It was with 60 Vbeta and 13 Jbeta primers that the PCR ran. Data came from immunoSEQ multiplex PCR; TCRdb stores just in-frame clones and leaves some out. The data show around 98,000 clones, with roughly 81% seen just once and approximately 1.3% held by the top ten. The source is a man in his forties in good health and CMV-seronegative. Sequencing used PBMCs. The chain carries TRBV5-1 and TRBJ1-2, with D maybe TRBD1 (5 bases). The CDR3 sequence: CASSPGPGAENGYTF. The CDR3 coding sequence is TGCGCCAGCAGCCCCGGACCTGGGGCTGAGAATGGCTACACCTTC. Using reference TRBV5-1 and TRBJ1-2 for the parts outside the CDR3, the full variable domain is KAGVTQTPRYLIKTRGQQVTLSCSPISGHRSVSWYQQTPGQGLQFLFEYFSETQRNKGNFPGRFSGRQFSNSRSEMNVSTLELGDSALYLCASSPGPGAENGYTFGSGTRLTVV.